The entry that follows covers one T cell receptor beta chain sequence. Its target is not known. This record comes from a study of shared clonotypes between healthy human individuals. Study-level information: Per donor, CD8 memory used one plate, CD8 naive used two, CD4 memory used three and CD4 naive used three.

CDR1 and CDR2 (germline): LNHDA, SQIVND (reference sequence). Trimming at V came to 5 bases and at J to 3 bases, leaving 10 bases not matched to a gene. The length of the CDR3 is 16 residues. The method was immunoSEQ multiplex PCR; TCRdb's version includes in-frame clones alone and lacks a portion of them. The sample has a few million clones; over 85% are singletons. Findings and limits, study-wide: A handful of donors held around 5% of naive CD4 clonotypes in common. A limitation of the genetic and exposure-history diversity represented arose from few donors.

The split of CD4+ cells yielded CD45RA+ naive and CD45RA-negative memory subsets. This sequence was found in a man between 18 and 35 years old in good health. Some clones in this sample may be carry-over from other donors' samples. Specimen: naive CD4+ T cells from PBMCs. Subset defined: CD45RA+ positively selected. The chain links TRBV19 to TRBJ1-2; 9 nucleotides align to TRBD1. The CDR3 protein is CASSYAPQGAYYGYTF. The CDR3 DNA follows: TGTGCCAGTAGTTACGCTCCACAGGGGGCTTACTATGGCTACACCTTC.